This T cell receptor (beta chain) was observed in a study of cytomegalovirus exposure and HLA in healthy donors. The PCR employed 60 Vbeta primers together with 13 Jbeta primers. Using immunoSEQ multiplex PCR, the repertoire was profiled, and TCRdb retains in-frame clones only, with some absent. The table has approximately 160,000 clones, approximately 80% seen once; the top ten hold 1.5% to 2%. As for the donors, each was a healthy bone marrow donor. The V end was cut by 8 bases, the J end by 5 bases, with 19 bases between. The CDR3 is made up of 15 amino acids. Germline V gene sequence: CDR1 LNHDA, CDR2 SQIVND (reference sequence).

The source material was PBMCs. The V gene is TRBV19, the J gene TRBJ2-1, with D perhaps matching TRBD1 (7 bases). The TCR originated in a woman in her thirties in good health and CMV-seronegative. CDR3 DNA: TGTGCCAGTCAGCATAGGCGGGACAGTGACAATGAGCAGTTCTTC. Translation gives CASQHRRDSDNEQFF.